The source of this T cell receptor beta chain is a study of HIV-infected patients and healthy controls. Study-level findings and limits: Healthy controls carried many MAIT alpha-chain CDR3s, while HIV+ repertoires had few.

This clonotype appeared many times. What it recognizes is unknown. cDNA was made from roughly 500 ng RNA using alpha and beta constant primers. Separate chain-specific third strand synthesis with multiplexing indices produced the alpha and beta libraries. Using its own MiXCR run on the 5' RACE reads, TCRdb lists one record per CDR3 protein. The profile shows 9,500 or so distinct CDR3 sequences, 5.2% of them singletons. V lost 4 bases, J lost 0 bases, and 28 bases lay in between. The CDR3 extends over 21 amino acids. The V gene's germline CDR1 is MNHEY and CDR2 SVGEGT. All unsorted peripheral T cells were captured because whole blood was used without fractionation.

The chain employs TRBV6-2 or TRBV6-3 and TRBJ1-5; D unresolved. This clonotype was sampled from an adult with HIV infection. This material consisted of blood, taken before antiretroviral therapy. The DNA for the CDR3 is TGTGCCAGCAGTTCTGACCTGACCGGCCCTCTGGGAATTAATAGCAATCAGCCCCAGCATTTT. It is translated as CASSSDLTGPLGINSNQPQHF.